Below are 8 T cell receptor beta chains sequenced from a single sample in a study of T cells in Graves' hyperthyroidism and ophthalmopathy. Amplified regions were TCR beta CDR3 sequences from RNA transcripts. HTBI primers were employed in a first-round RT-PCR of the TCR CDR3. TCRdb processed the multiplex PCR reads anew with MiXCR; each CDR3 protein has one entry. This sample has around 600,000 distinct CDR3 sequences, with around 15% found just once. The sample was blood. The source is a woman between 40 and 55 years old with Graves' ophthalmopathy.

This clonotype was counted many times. CDR3 nucleotides: TGTGCCAGCAGTTCTATGGGACAGATAAACACTGAAGCTTTCTTT. It specifies CASSSMGQINTEAFF. The V gene is TRBV7-9, the J gene TRBJ1-1; 7 bases map to TRBD1. The V and J ends lost 6 bases and 2 bases, in that order; junction bases with no gene match: 9. The CDR3 runs to 15 residues. Germline CDR1 and CDR2: SEHNR and FQNEAQ (reference sequence).

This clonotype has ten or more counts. DNA of the CDR3: TGTGCCAGCAGTGAAGGCCATGAGCAGTTCTTC. This gives the protein CASSEGHEQFF. The chain links TRBV2 to TRBJ2-1; D is ambiguous. The CDR3 spans 11 residues. Trimming took off 1 base at V and 8 bases at J, with 3 bases between the two ends. Germline V gives CDR1 SNHLY, CDR2 FYNNEI.

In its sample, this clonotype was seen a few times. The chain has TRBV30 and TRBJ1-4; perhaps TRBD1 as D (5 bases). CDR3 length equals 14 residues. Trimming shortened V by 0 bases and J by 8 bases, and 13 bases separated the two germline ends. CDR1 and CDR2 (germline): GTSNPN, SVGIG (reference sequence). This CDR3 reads CAWSVGGLQEKLFF. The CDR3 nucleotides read TGTGCCTGGAGTGTTGGGGGTTTGCAGGAAAAACTGTTTTTT.

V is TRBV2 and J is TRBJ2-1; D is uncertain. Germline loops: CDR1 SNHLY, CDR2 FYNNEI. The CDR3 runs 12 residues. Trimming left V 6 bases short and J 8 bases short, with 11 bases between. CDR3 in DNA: TGTGCCAGCAGCCCTTCGAGCGATGAGCAGTTCTTC. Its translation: CASSPSSDEQFF. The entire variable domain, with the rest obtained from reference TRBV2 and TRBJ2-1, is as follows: EPEVTQTPSHQVTQMGQEVILRCVPISNHLYFYWYRQILGQKVEFLVSFYNNEISEKSEIFDDQFSVERPDGSNFTLKIRSTKLEDSAMYFCASSPSSDEQFFGPGTRLTVL.

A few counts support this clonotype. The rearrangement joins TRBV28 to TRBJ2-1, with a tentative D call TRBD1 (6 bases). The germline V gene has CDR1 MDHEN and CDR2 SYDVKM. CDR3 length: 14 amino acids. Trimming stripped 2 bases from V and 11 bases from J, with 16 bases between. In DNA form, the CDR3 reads TGTGCCAGCAGTTTACTAACAGGGACGAAAAAGCAGTTCTTC. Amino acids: CASSLLTGTKKQFF.

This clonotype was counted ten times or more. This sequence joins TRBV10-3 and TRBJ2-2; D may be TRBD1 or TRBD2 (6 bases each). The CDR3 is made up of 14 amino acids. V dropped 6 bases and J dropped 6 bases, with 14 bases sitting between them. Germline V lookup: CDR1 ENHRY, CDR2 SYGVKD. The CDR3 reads CAISYREDPGELFF. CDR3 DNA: TGTGCCATCAGCTACAGGGAGGATCCCGGGGAGCTGTTTTTT.

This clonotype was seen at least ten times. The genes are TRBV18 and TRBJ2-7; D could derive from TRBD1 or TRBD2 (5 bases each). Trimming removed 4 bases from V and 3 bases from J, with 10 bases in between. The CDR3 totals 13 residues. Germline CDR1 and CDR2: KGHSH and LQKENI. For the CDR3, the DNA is TGTGCCAGCTCACAGGGGAGCGTCTACGAGCAGTACTTC. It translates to CASSQGSVYEQYF.

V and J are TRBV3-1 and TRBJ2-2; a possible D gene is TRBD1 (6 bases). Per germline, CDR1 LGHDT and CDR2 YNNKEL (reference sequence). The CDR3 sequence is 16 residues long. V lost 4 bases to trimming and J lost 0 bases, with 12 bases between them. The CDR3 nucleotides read TGTGCCAGCAGCCGCCGGGACACGTCGAACACCGGGGAGCTGTTTTTT. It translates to CASSRRDTSNTGELFF.